The 2 T cell receptor beta chains given below trace back to one sample, sequenced in a study of early T cells in non-severe SARS-CoV-2 infection. TCRdb processed the 5' RACE reads anew with MiXCR; each CDR3 protein has one entry. In the table there are around 47,000 distinct CDR3 sequences, under 14% of which are singletons. The sample was whole blood. These receptors all come from an adult who was a healthcare worker with PCR-confirmed SARS-CoV-2 infection or an uninfected control (not recorded which).

The chain carries TRBV6-2 or TRBV6-3 and TRBJ2-4, with no clear D. Germline CDR1 and CDR2: MNHEY and SVGEGT. V was shortened by 0 bases and J by 6 bases, with 18 bases between the two germline ends. The CDR3 runs 17 residues. The CDR3 reads CASSYSLSASTVNIQYF. The CDR3 nucleotides read TGTGCCAGCAGTTACTCGTTGAGCGCTTCAACGGTAAACATTCAGTACTTC.

The rearrangement links TRBV6-5 to TRBJ2-1; D is perhaps TRBD2 (6 bases). This CDR3 comprises 16 residues. CDR1 MNHEY and CDR2 SVGAGI come from the germline V gene. V was clipped by 2 bases and J by 4 bases, with 15 bases between them. The CDR3, as DNA: TGTGCCAGCAGTTACGCAAGCCCGCGGGATTACAATGAGCAGTTCTTC. Its protein product is CASSYASPRDYNEQFF.